The 16 T cell receptor beta chains presented below share a single source sample, sequenced in a study of T cell responses to AZD1222 COVID-19 vaccine. The method was immunoSEQ multiplex PCR; TCRdb's version includes in-frame clones alone and lacks a portion of them. The sample includes about 120,000 clones, 90% to 95% of them seen just once. This material consisted of peripheral blood, taken 28 days after the second AZD1222 dose. These TCRs come from an adult who received the AZD1222 COVID-19 vaccine.

The chain links TRBV7-9 to TRBJ2-7; 12 nucleotides agree with TRBD2. Germline trimming cut 3 bases from V and 3 bases from J; bases unmatched to any gene: 6. The CDR3 runs 16 residues. Germline assignment: CDR1 SEHNR and CDR2 FQNEAQ (reference sequence). CDR3 coding DNA: TGTGCCAGCAGCTTTACCAGGACTAGCGGGGACTACGAGCAGTACTTC. The encoded protein is CASSFTRTSGDYEQYF.

The chain recombines TRBV9 with TRBJ2-5; 9 bases are a match to TRBD1. Germline CDR1 and CDR2: SGDLS and YYNGEE. The CDR3 totals 14 residues. Trimming cost V 4 bases and J 4 bases; bases outside gene matches: 5. The CDR3 here is CASSPGQGTETQYF. Written as DNA, the CDR3 is TGTGCCAGCAGCCCGGGACAGGGAACAGAGACCCAGTACTTC.

V and J are TRBV5-6 and TRBJ1-2; D not certain. Trimming shortened V by 1 base and J by 6 bases, and 4 bases separated the two germline ends. Per germline, CDR1 SGHDT and CDR2 YYEEEE. CDR3 length: 11 residues. This chain's CDR3 is CASSLRDGYTF. Here the CDR3 DNA reads TGTGCCAGCAGCTTGAGGGATGGCTACACCTTC.

This clone has just one count. The chain couples TRBV19 to TRBJ2-7; 7 nucleotides align to TRBD1. After removal of 3 bases from V and 5 bases from J, the junction contained 10 bases not matched to a gene. This CDR3 contains 15 residues. Germline loops: CDR1 LNHDA, CDR2 SQIVND (reference sequence). CDR3 residues: CASSMAQPGTDEQYF. The CDR3 nucleotides read TGTGCCAGTAGTATGGCCCAACCCGGGACAGACGAGCAGTACTTC.

This chain joins TRBV20-1 and TRBJ1-2, with 8 bases that match TRBD1. The trim removed 4 bases at V and 6 bases at J, leaving 1 base unmatched. In germline, CDR1 is DFQATT, CDR2 SNEGSKA (reference sequence). This CDR3 contains 11 residues. The CDR3 loop reads CSATGGDGYTF. For the CDR3, the DNA is TGCAGTGCTACAGGGGGCGATGGCTACACCTTC.

A single count supports this clone. V gene TRBV5-1 combines with J gene TRBJ1-2, with unresolved D. CDR1 and CDR2 from the germline V gene are SGHRS and YFSETQ. CDR3 length equals 13 residues. V dropped 2 bases and J dropped 5 bases, with 10 bases sitting between them. This CDR3 reads CASSFDVSYGYTF. As DNA, the CDR3 is TGCGCCAGCAGCTTTGACGTTTCTTATGGCTACACCTTC.

The rearrangement links TRBV6-2 or TRBV6-3 to TRBJ2-5; D might be TRBD2 (5 bases). V dropped 0 bases and J dropped 4 bases, with 15 bases sitting between them. This CDR3 is built from 16 residues. Per germline, CDR1 MNHEY and CDR2 SVGEGT. This CDR3 reads CASSYSFKEERETQYF. The CDR3 DNA sequence: TGTGCCAGCAGTTACTCGTTTAAGGAGGAGCGAGAGACCCAGTACTTC.

V usage is TRBV7-6 and J usage is TRBJ2-7, with 7 bases identical to TRBD2. Germline V gene sequence: CDR1 SGHVS, CDR2 FNYEAQ. The trim removed 1 base at V and 2 bases at J, leaving 2 bases unmatched. The CDR3 extends over 14 amino acids. CDR3 DNA: TGTGCCAGCAGCTTAGTGCGGGGGACCTACGAGCAGTACTTC. It specifies CASSLVRGTYEQYF.

The chain uses TRBV5-1 and TRBJ2-3; D remains ambiguous. Germline-derived CDR1 and CDR2 are SGHRS and YFSETQ. V lost 0 bases and J lost 1, with 9 bases in between. The CDR3 has 15 amino acids. This CDR3 is CASSLVGLGTDTQYF. The CDR3 DNA follows: TGCGCCAGCAGCTTGGTGGGGTTGGGCACAGATACGCAGTATTTT.

This sequence joins TRBV19 and TRBJ1-1; D call uncertain. In germline, CDR1 is LNHDA, CDR2 SQIVND (reference sequence). V dropped 3 bases and J dropped 9 bases, with 8 bases sitting between them. The CDR3 loop spans 11 amino acids. The CDR3 loop is CASSIQDQAFF. The CDR3 nucleotides read TGTGCCAGTAGTATTCAGGACCAAGCTTTCTTT.

V gene TRBV2 combines with J gene TRBJ1-2; 9 bases match TRBD1. The germline gives CDR1 SNHLY, CDR2 FYNNEI. Trimming removed 7 bases from V and 7 bases from J; junction bases left unmatched: 10. The CDR3 runs 14 residues. The CDR3 nucleotides read TGTGCCAGCACCGGACAGGGGAAAGGGGGTGGCTACACCTTC. Amino acids: CASTGQGKGGGYTF.

The CDR3 here is CASRPAQAYEQYF. CDR3 bases: TGTGCCAGCAGGCCCGCTCAGGCCTACGAGCAGTACTTC. This chain links TRBV6-5 with TRBJ2-7; D unclear. V lost 6 bases, J lost 2 bases, and 11 bases lay in between. This CDR3 has 13 amino acids. Germline V CDR1 and CDR2: MNHEY, SVGAGI.

CDR3 sequence (DNA): TGTGCCAGCAGCCGGGAACAGGGCCTAGGTGGCTACACCTTC. Translated: CASSREQGLGGYTF. The J gene is TRBJ1-2, the V gene TRBV3-1 (or the pseudogene TRBV3-2); tentative D call: TRBD1 (6 bases). The CDR3 is 14 residues long. Germline CDR1 LGHDT, CDR2 YNNKEL (reference sequence). Trimming took off 4 bases at V and 7 bases at J, with 16 bases between the two ends.

The chain recombines TRBV19 with TRBJ1-1, with 8 bases identical to TRBD1. The CDR3 is 15 amino acids. From germline, CDR1 is LNHDA and CDR2 SQIVND (reference sequence). The ends lost 5 bases at V and 1 base at J; junction bases unmatched: 6. The CDR3 bases are TGTGCCAGTAGTTTTCAGGGGGCCTCGAACACTGAAGCTTTCTTT. This encodes CASSFQGASNTEAFF.

This sequence joins TRBV10-3 and TRBJ1-4; no reliable D call. This CDR3 contains 13 residues. V was clipped by 11 bases and J by 4 bases, with 14 bases between them. Germline CDR1 and CDR2: ENHRY and SYGVKD. The DNA of the CDR3 is TGTGCCCTCCGCAAGACGAGTAATGAAAAACTGTTTTTT. The encoded protein is CALRKTSNEKLFF.

The rearrangement uses TRBV2 and TRBJ2-7; D unclear. Germline assignment: CDR1 SNHLY and CDR2 FYNNEI. The germline V and J ends were trimmed by 6 bases and 1 base, with 4 bases remaining between them. This CDR3 has 11 residues. The CDR3 DNA is TGTGCCAGCAGGGCTTCCTACGAGCAGTACTTC. This encodes CASRASYEQYF. Full variable domain (rest looked up from reference TRBV2 and TRBJ2-7): EPEVTQTPSHQVTQMGQEVILRCVPISNHLYFYWYRQILGQKVEFLVSFYNNEISEKSEIFDDQFSVERPDGSNFTLKIRSTKLEDSAMYFCASRASYEQYFGPGTRLTVT.